These 24 T cell receptor beta chains came from one sample sequenced in a study of T-cell memory formation after mild COVID-19 (dated by TCRdb to about 2021). The library was obtained by 5' RACE. The sample was run on an Illumina NovaSeq 6000. The public reads were run again by TCRdb, first through fastp at Q25 and then through MiXCR, and only productive beta chains were kept. Entries that share a CDR3 protein sequence are merged under the most common genes and DNA. For this sample there are just over 300,000 distinct CDR3 sequences; roughly a fifth appear just once. The top ten constitute under 25% of the sample. The sequenced sample was PBMCs or a T cell subset sorted from them (not recorded which). Receptors originate from a man aged 18 to 29 who had mild COVID-19 (a few samples of this study predate the infection). The sample titles of this study are shuffled in the database, so cell type and time point are left out; the donor was told from shared clones.

This sequence joins TRBV6-6 and TRBJ1-2, with D possibly being TRBD1 (5 bases). CDR1 is MNHNY, CDR2 SVGAGI, per germline (reference sequence). This CDR3 has 16 residues. Trimming left V 0 bases short and J 8 bases short, with 19 bases between. CDR3 DNA: TGTGCCAGCAGTTACTCGCCTACTCCGCAGGGTCAAGGCTACACCTTC. This encodes CASSYSPTPQGQGYTF.

This chain connects TRBV20-1 to TRBJ2-7; 11 bases fit TRBD2. Germline CDR1 and CDR2: DFQATT and SNEGSKA (reference sequence). This CDR3 comprises 14 residues. The V gene end was trimmed by 4 bases and the J gene end by 1 base; junction bases not matched to a gene: 3. As DNA, the CDR3 is TGCAGTGCTACGGCTAGCGGGGGGTCCTACGAGCAGTACTTC. Translation: CSATASGGSYEQYF.

The chain links TRBV3-1 to TRBJ2-3; 7 positions match TRBD1. This CDR3 is 14 amino acids long. Germline loops: CDR1 LGHDT, CDR2 YNNKEL (reference sequence). The J segment lost 2 bases and the V segment lost 4 bases, leaving 3 bases of the junction unmatched. The CDR3 region has the DNA TGTGCCAGCAGCCTTGGGACAGACACAGATACGCAGTATTTT. It yields the protein CASSLGTDTDTQYF.

A few counts support this clonotype. The rearrangement joins TRBV4-3 to TRBJ1-2; D is ambiguous. This CDR3 has 14 amino acids. Deletions cut 0 bases from V and 3 bases from J, with 8 bases between. From germline, CDR1 is LGHNA and CDR2 YSLEER. The CDR3 sequence: CASSQEPSDYGYTF. DNA for the CDR3: TGCGCCAGCAGCCAAGAGCCCTCGGACTATGGCTACACCTTC.

The gene calls are TRBV7-8 and TRBJ1-1, with D unresolved. The CDR3 loop spans 14 amino acids. Trimming took 1 base from V and 1 from J, leaving 7 bases between them. Per the germline V gene, CDR1 is SGHVS and CDR2 is FQNEAQ. The CDR3 here is CASSLVVPNTEAFF. The CDR3 DNA reads as TGTGCCAGCAGCTTAGTAGTTCCGAACACTGAAGCTTTCTTT. The full variable domain, its missing parts supplied by reference TRBV7-8 and TRBJ1-1, is GAGVSQSPRYKVAKRGQDVALRCDPISGHVSLFWYQQALGQGPEFLTYFQNEAQLDKSGLPSDRFFAERPEGSVSTLKIQRTQQEDSAVYLCASSLVVPNTEAFFGQGTRLTVV.

V gene TRBV2 combines with J gene TRBJ1-1; D is uncertain. Germline CDR1 is SNHLY and CDR2 is FYNNEI. V lost 3 bases, J lost 5 bases, and 7 bases lay in between. The length of the CDR3 is 12 residues. This CDR3 reads CASSEVGTEAFF. The CDR3 bases are TGTGCCAGCAGTGAGGTGGGGACTGAAGCTTTCTTT.

The chain carries TRBV2 and TRBJ2-7, with a weak D call TRBD2 (5 bases). The germline gives CDR1 SNHLY, CDR2 FYNNEI. The CDR3 is made up of 14 amino acids. V was cut by 3 bases and J by 0 bases, with 9 bases left in between. CDR3 residues: CASSDEGSSYEQYF. DNA of the CDR3: TGTGCCAGCAGTGATGAGGGCAGCTCCTACGAGCAGTACTTC.

J is TRBJ2-3 and V is TRBV12-3 or TRBV12-4; 15 nucleotides line up with TRBD2. V shed 6 bases, J shed 6 bases, and the junction held 7 bases outside the gene matches. The CDR3 is 16 residues long. CDR3 region: CASRRGLAGGRDTQYF. In DNA, the CDR3 is TGTGCCAGCAGGCGCGGACTAGCGGGGGGGCGTGATACGCAGTATTTT.

The rearrangement uses TRBV4-1 and TRBJ2-1; D gene uncertain. The V and J ends lost 3 bases and 7 bases respectively, with 7 bases between them. Germline V gives CDR1 MGHRA, CDR2 YSYEKL. The CDR3 consists of 12 residues. The CDR3 reads CASSQRKNEQFF. CDR3 in DNA: TGCGCCAGCAGCCAGAGAAAGAATGAGCAGTTCTTC.

V usage is TRBV21-1 and J usage is TRBJ2-7; TRBD1 was called by the table and not checked on the DNA. TRBV21-1 is a documented pseudogene. This CDR3 contains 15 residues. CDR3 coding DNA: TGTGCCAGCAGCCTTCCCGGGACAGATTCCTACGAGCAGTACTTC. Protein product: CASSLPGTDSYEQYF.

This clonotype was observed a handful of times. The V call is TRBV15, the J call TRBJ1-5, with TRBD1 identical over 7 bases. Trimming removed 5 bases from V and 3 bases from J; junction bases left unmatched: 4. The CDR3 contains 14 residues. Germline V gene sequence: CDR1 LNHNV, CDR2 YYDKDF (reference sequence). The CDR3 DNA follows: TGTGCCACCAGCGGTGGACAGGCCAATCAGCCCCAGCATTTT. Its protein product is CATSGGQANQPQHF.

The chain is built from TRBV4-2 and TRBJ2-2, with 10 positions matching TRBD2. Looked up from germline, CDR1 is LGHNA and CDR2 is YNFKEQ. The CDR3 sequence is 18 residues long. Trimming cost V 0 bases and J 5 bases; bases outside gene matches: 9. This CDR3 is CASSQDPSGGAVTGELFF. CDR3 in DNA: TGTGCCAGCAGCCAAGATCCCAGCGGGGGGGCGGTAACCGGGGAGCTGTTTTTT.

This clonotype showed up just a few times. This chain joins TRBV10-3 and TRBJ2-1; weak D call: TRBD1 (5 bases). Germline V gives CDR1 ENHRY, CDR2 SYGVKD. Trimming cost V 8 bases and J 5 bases, with 10 bases left between them. CDR3 length: 12 amino acids. DNA of the CDR3: TGTGCCATCGGACACCCAAACAATGAGCAGTTCTTC. Translation gives CAIGHPNNEQFF.

The V gene is TRBV28, the J gene TRBJ2-3, with D perhaps TRBD1 or TRBD2 (5 bases each). This CDR3 spans 17 amino acids. Trimming stripped 5 bases from V and 0 bases from J, with 18 bases between. Germline assignment: CDR1 MDHEN and CDR2 SYDVKM. The DNA for the CDR3 is TGTGCCAGCAGTCCCCGGGACGCTCTCACTAGCACAGATACGCAGTATTTT. Its protein product is CASSPRDALTSTDTQYF.

Only a few counts were recorded for this clonotype. The chain combines TRBV4-1 with TRBJ2-1; 9 positions agree with TRBD2. Germline V gives CDR1 MGHRA, CDR2 YSYEKL. This CDR3 spans 15 amino acids. With V trimmed by 3 bases and J by 7 bases, 7 bases remained unmatched. CDR3 nucleotide sequence: TGCGCCAGCAGCCATATAGCGGGAGATGGGAATGAGCAGTTCTTC. Its protein is CASSHIAGDGNEQFF.

The V call is TRBV30, the J call TRBJ1-1; D is unclear. V was cut by 2 bases and J by 5 bases, with 6 bases left in between. Germline V gene sequence: CDR1 GTSNPN, CDR2 SVGIG (reference sequence). The CDR3 runs 11 residues. CDR3 in amino acids: CAWSSTTEAFF. The DNA of the CDR3 is TGTGCCTGGAGTTCTACTACTGAAGCTTTCTTT.

This clonotype was observed a few times. The chain joins TRBV7-2 to TRBJ1-2; no clear D gene. CDR1 SGHTA and CDR2 FQGNSA come from the germline V gene. The V end was cut by 5 bases, the J end by 7 bases, with 11 bases between. CDR3 length: 12 amino acids. The CDR3 protein is CASSNRVAGYTF. Written as DNA, the CDR3 is TGTGCCAGCAGCAATCGAGTTGCTGGCTACACCTTC.

The J gene is TRBJ1-4, the V gene TRBV18; 9 bases are shared with TRBD1. The CDR3 contains 15 residues. The V gene end was trimmed by 0 bases and the J gene end by 8 bases; junction bases not matched to a gene: 4. The germline gives CDR1 KGHSH, CDR2 LQKENI. CDR3 nucleotides: TGTGCCAGCTCACCACCGGGACAGGGTGCCGAAAAACTGTTTTTT. This encodes CASSPPGQGAEKLFF.

The rearrangement joins TRBV27 to TRBJ1-2; maybe TRBD1 (6 bases). V lost 4 bases to trimming and J lost 4 bases, with 16 bases between them. The germline CDR1 and CDR2 sequences are MNHEY and SMNVEV (reference sequence). CDR3 length: 15 amino acids. CDR3 sequence reads: CASSYSQGSLYGYTF. For the CDR3, the DNA is TGTGCCAGCAGTTACTCACAGGGTTCCCTCTATGGCTACACCTTC.

The chain combines TRBV6-5 with TRBJ2-7; D gene ambiguous. Trimming took off 6 bases at V and 2 bases at J, with 17 bases between the two ends. Germline V lookup: CDR1 MNHEY, CDR2 SVGAGI. The CDR3 runs 15 residues. The CDR3, as DNA: TGTGCCAGCAGCCAAAGTCCGGGTTCAACCTACGAGCAGTACTTC. It yields the protein CASSQSPGSTYEQYF.

V usage is TRBV6-5 and J usage is TRBJ2-4; maybe TRBD1 (6 bases). The germline V gene has CDR1 MNHEY and CDR2 SVGAGI. The CDR3 runs to 13 residues. The germline V and J ends were trimmed by 11 bases and 6 bases, with 17 bases remaining between them. CDR3 residues: CAGSFRGVNIQYF. The DNA for the CDR3 is TGTGCCGGGTCTTTCAGGGGCGTAAACATTCAGTACTTC.

This clonotype was counted between two and nine times. The V call is TRBV7-2, the J call TRBJ1-2; TRBD1 matches at 12 bases. Germline CDR1 and CDR2: SGHTA and FQGNSA. With 2 bases clipped from V and 5 bases from J, the junction kept 3 bases outside the gene matches. This CDR3 region has 15 residues. CDR3 bases: TGTGCCAGCAGCTTACCGGGACAGGGGGCTTATGGCTACACCTTC. It is translated as CASSLPGQGAYGYTF.

This clonotype was seen more than once but under ten times. The chain has TRBV7-2 and TRBJ2-1; TRBD1 aligns across 9 bases. From germline, CDR1 is SGHTA and CDR2 FQGNSA. The length of the CDR3 is 15 residues. V shed 5 bases and J 2 bases; nucleotides not matched to a gene: 4. The CDR3 loop reads CASSRTGDTYNEQFF. CDR3 DNA sequence: TGTGCCAGCAGCCGGACAGGGGACACCTACAATGAGCAGTTCTTC.

The chain couples TRBV6-5 to TRBJ1-2; D remains unclear. Trimming removed 5 bases from V and 4 bases from J, with 11 bases in between. The CDR3 consists of 13 residues. CDR1 MNHEY and CDR2 SVGAGI come from the germline V gene. CDR3 bases: TGTGCCAGCAGTCTTAACCCCTTCTATGGCTACACCTTC. This sequence encodes CASSLNPFYGYTF.